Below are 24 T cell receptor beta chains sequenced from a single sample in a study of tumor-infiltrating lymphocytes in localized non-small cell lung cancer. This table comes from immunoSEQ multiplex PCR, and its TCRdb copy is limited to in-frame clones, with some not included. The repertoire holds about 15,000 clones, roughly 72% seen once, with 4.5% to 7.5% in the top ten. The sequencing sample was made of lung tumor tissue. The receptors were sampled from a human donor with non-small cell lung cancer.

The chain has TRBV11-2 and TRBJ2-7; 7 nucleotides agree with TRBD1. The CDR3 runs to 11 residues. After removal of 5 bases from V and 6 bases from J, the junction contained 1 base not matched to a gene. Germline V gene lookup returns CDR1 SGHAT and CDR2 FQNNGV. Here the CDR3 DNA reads TGTGCCAGCAGCCGACAGGGCGAGCAGTACTTC. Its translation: CASSRQGEQYF.

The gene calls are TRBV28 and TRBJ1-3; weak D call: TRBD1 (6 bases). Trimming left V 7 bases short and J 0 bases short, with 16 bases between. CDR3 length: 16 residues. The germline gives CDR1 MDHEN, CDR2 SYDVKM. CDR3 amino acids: CASIEGTQFSGNTIYF. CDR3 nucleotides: TGTGCCAGCATTGAGGGGACACAATTCTCTGGAAACACCATATATTTT.

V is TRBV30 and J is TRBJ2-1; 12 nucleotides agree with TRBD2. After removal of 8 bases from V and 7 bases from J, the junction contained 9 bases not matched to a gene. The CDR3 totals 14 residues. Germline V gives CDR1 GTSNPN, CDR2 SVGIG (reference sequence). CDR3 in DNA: TGTGCCGGGCGACTAGCGGGAGTGAGGAATGAGCAGTTCTTC. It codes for CAGRLAGVRNEQFF. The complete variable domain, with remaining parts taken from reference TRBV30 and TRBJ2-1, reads SQTIHQWPATLVQPVGSPLSLECTVEGTSNPNLYWYRQAAGRGLQLLFYSVGIGQISSEVPQNLSASRPQDRQFILSSKKLLLSDSGFYLCAGRLAGVRNEQFFGPGTRLTVL.

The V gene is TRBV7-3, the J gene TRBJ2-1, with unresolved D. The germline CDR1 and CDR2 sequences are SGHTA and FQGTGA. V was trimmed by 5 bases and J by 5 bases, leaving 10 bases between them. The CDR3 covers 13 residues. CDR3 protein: CASSLRRDNEQFF. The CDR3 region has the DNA TGTGCCAGCAGCCTCCGTAGGGACAATGAGCAGTTCTTC.

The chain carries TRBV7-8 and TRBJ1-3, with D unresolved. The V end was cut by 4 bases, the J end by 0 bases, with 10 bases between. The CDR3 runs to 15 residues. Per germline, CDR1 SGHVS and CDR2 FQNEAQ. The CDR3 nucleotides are TGTGCCAGCAGCTACCAGCTCGGCTCTGGAAACACCATATATTTT. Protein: CASSYQLGSGNTIYF.

In DNA form, the CDR3 reads TGCAGCGTTGAAGATAATCTAGCGGGAGTAACAGATACGCAGTATTTT. Amino acid sequence: CSVEDNLAGVTDTQYF. The chain employs TRBV29-1 and TRBJ2-3; 10 nucleotides line up with TRBD2. CDR1 is SQVTM and CDR2 is ANQGSEA in the germline V gene. This CDR3 is built from 16 residues. V shed 0 bases and J 3 bases; nucleotides not matched to a gene: 6.

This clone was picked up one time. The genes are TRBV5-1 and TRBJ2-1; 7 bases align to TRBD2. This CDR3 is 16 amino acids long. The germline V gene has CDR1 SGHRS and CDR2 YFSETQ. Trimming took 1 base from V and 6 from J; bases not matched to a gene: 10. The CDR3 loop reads CASSLSGGGPSNEQFF. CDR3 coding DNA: TGCGCCAGCAGCTTGTCTGGGGGAGGGCCGAGCAATGAGCAGTTCTTC.

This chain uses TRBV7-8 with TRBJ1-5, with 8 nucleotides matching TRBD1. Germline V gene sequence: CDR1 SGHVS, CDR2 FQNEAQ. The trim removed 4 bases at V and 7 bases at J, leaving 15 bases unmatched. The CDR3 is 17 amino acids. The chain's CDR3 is CASSSLPTGVTSQPQHF. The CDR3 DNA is TGTGCCAGCAGCTCCCTCCCGACAGGGGTTACGAGCCAGCCCCAGCATTTT.

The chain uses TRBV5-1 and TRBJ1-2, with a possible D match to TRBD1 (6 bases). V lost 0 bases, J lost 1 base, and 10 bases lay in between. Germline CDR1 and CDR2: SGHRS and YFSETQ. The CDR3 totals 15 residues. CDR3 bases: TGCGCCAGCAGCTTGGACGACAGGCGTAACTATGGCTACACCTTC. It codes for CASSLDDRRNYGYTF.

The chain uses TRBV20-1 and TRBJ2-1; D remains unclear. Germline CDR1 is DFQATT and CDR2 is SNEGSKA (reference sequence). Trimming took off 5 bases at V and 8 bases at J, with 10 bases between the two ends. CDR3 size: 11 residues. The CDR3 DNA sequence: TGCAGTGCTCATTTGGTGCATGAGCAGTTCTTC. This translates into CSAHLVHEQFF.

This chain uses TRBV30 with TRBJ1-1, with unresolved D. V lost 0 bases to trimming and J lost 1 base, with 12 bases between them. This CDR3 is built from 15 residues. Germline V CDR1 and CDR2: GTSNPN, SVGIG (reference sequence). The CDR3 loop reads CAWSVLNIWNTEAFF. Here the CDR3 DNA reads TGTGCCTGGAGTGTACTAAATATATGGAACACTGAAGCTTTCTTT.

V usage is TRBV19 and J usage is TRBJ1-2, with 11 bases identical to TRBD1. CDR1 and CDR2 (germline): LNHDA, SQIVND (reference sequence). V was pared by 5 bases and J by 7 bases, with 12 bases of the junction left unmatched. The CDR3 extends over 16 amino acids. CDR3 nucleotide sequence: TGTGCCAGTAGTTCGAGTCCCGGGACAGGGGGACTTGGCTACACCTTC. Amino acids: CASSSSPGTGGLGYTF.

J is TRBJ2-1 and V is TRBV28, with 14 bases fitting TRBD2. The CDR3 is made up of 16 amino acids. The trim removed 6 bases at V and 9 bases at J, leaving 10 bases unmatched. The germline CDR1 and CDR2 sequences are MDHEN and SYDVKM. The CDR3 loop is CASSTWTSGRPGEQFF. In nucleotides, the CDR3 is TGTGCCAGCAGCACCTGGACTAGCGGGAGGCCTGGTGAGCAGTTCTTC.

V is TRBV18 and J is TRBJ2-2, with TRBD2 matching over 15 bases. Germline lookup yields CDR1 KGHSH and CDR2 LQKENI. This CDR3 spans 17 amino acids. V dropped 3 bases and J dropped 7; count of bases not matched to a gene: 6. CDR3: CASSPRTSGRAGGELFF. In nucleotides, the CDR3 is TGTGCCAGCTCACCTCGGACTAGCGGGAGGGCCGGCGGGGAGCTGTTTTTT.

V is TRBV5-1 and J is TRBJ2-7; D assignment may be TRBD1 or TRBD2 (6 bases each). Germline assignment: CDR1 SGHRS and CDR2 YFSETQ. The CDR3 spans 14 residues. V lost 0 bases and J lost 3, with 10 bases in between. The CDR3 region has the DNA TGCGCCAGCAGCTTGGCCGGGGGCTACTACGAGCAGTACTTC. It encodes CASSLAGGYYEQYF.

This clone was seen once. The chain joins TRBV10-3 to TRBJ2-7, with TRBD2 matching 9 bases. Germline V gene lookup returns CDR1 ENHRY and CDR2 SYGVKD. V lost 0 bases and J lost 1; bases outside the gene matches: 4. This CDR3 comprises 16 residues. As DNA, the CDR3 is TGTGCCATCAGTGAGTCGACGACTAGCGGATCCTACGAGCAGTACTTC. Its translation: CAISESTTSGSYEQYF.

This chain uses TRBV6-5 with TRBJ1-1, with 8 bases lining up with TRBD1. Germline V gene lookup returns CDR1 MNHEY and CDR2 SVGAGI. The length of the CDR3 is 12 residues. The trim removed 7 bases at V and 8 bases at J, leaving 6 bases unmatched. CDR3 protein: CASTPRGREAFF. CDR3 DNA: TGTGCCAGCACCCCCAGGGGGCGCGAAGCTTTCTTT.

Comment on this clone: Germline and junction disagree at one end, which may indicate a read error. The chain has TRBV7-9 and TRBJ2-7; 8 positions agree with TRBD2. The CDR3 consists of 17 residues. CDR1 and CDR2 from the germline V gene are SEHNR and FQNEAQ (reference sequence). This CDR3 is CVSSLVWRGADYYEQYF. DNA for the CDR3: TGTGTCAGCAGCTTAGTCTGGCGGGGGGCAGACTACTACGAGCAGTACTTC.

The CDR3, as DNA: TGCAGTGCTAGTAGTGGGGGGACCTGTACCTTC. Its translation is CSASSGGTCTF. The chain is built from TRBV20-1 and TRBJ1-2; tentative D call: TRBD1 (5 bases). Trimming removed 3 bases from V and 14 bases from J, with 16 bases in between. CDR1 is DFQATT and CDR2 is SNEGSKA in the germline V gene (reference sequence). This CDR3 contains 11 residues.

The CDR3 nucleotides read TGTGCCAGCAGCTTATCCCCATCGGGGGGTGTGACTGAAGCTTTCTTT. Translating it yields CASSLSPSGGVTEAFF. The J gene is TRBJ1-1, the V gene TRBV7-3; D is possibly TRBD1 (5 bases). The CDR3 spans 16 residues. Trimming stripped 2 bases from V and 5 bases from J, with 18 bases between. From germline, CDR1 is SGHTA and CDR2 FQGTGA.

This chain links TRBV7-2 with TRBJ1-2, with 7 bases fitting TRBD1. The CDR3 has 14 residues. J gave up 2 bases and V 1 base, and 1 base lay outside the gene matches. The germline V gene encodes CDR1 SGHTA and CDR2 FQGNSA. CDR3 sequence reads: CASSLEQGNYGYTF. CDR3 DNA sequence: TGTGCCAGCAGCTTAGAACAGGGGAACTATGGCTACACCTTC.

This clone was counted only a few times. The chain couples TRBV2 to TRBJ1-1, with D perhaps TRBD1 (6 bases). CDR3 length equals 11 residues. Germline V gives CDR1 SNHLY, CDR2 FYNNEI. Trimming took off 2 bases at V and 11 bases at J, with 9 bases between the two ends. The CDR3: CASSESGAAFF. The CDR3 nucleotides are TGTGCCAGCAGTGAATCAGGGGCGGCTTTCTTT.

For the CDR3, the DNA is TGCAGCGTTGAGGGTCTCCATGAAGCTTTCTTT. Translation: CSVEGLHEAFF. The chain carries TRBV29-1 and TRBJ1-1; no firm D call. Looked up from germline, CDR1 is SQVTM and CDR2 is ANQGSEA. The length of the CDR3 is 11 residues. Trimming shortened V by 3 bases and J by 7 bases, and 9 bases separated the two germline ends.

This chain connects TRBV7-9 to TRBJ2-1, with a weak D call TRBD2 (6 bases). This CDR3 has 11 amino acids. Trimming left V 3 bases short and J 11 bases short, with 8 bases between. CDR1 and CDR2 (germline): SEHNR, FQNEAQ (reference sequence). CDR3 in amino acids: CASSFAGKQFF. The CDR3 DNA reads TGTGCCAGCAGCTTTGCGGGGAAGCAGTTCTTC. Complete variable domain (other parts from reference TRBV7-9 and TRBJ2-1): DTGVSQNPRHKITKRGQNVTFRCDPISEHNRLYWYRQTLGQGPEFLTYFQNEAQLEKSRLLSDRFSAERPKGSFSTLEIQRTEQGDSAMYLCASSFAGKQFFGPGTRLTVL.